The next 13 T cell receptor beta chains were all read from a single sample in a study of blood T cell repertoires in COVID-19. The method was immunoSEQ multiplex PCR; TCRdb's version includes in-frame clones alone and lacks a portion of them. The repertoire has tens of thousands of clones, 70% to 90% of them found once; the top ten carry 7.5% to 10%. Sequencing input: peripheral blood. The receptors here all came from a woman aged 70-85 years with acute or convalescent COVID-19.

The V call is TRBV20-1, the J call TRBJ2-1; 10 bases are a match to TRBD2. The germline gives CDR1 DFQATT, CDR2 SNEGSKA (reference sequence). The length of the CDR3 is 14 residues. After removal of 3 bases from V and 9 bases from J, the junction contained 8 bases not matched to a gene. The CDR3 region is CSASPLAGVSEQFF. For the CDR3, the DNA is TGCAGTGCTAGTCCGCTAGCGGGAGTTAGTGAGCAGTTCTTC.

The chain is built from TRBV5-4 and TRBJ1-3; D is perhaps TRBD1 (6 bases). The CDR3 has 15 amino acids. V dropped 1 base and J dropped 4 bases, with 12 bases sitting between them. Germline V gene data show CDR1 as SGHNT and CDR2 as YYREEE (reference sequence). For the CDR3, the DNA is TGTGCCAGCAGCTTGCACCCAGGGGTGGGAAACACCATATATTTT. This gives the protein CASSLHPGVGNTIYF.

CDR3 sequence (DNA): TGTGCCAGCAGTGATCACGGGGGTAGCTACGAGCAGTACTTC. It encodes CASSDHGGSYEQYF. This chain links TRBV2 with TRBJ2-7; TRBD2 might be the D (6 bases). This CDR3 comprises 14 residues. Germline CDR1 and CDR2: SNHLY and FYNNEI. V dropped 3 bases and J dropped 3 bases, with 12 bases sitting between them.

This chain joins TRBV6-5 and TRBJ2-3, with TRBD2 matching 12 bases. With 5 bases clipped from V and 4 bases from J, the junction kept 4 bases outside the gene matches. Germline assignment: CDR1 MNHEY and CDR2 SVGAGI. The CDR3 length is 15 residues. CDR3 nucleotides: TGTGCCAGCAGTCGGACTAGCGGGGTCGCAGATACGCAGTATTTT. Protein product: CASSRTSGVADTQYF.

The chain recombines TRBV6-1 with TRBJ1-2; weak D call: TRBD1 (5 bases). Trimming removed 2 bases at V and 2 bases at J, with 15 bases between. The CDR3 totals 16 residues. Looked up from germline, CDR1 is MNHNS and CDR2 is SASEGT. The DNA of the CDR3 is TGTGCCAGCAGTGAACGGGGGGGACGTGCAAACTATGGCTACACCTTC. Its protein is CASSERGGRANYGYTF.

The rearrangement links TRBV5-1 to TRBJ1-2; weak D call: TRBD1 (6 bases). CDR3 size: 13 residues. The V end lost 4 bases, the J end lost 3 bases, and 10 bases lay between the germline ends. Looked up from germline, CDR1 is SGHRS and CDR2 is YFSETQ. The CDR3 DNA reads as TGCGCCAGCAGCCCGGACAGTCACTATGGCTACACCTTC. Protein product: CASSPDSHYGYTF.

The V call is TRBV19, the J call TRBJ2-3, with a tentative D call TRBD1 (6 bases). V was pared by 2 bases and J by 3 bases, with 12 bases between. The CDR3 sequence is 15 residues long. CDR1 and CDR2 (germline): LNHDA, SQIVND (reference sequence). The CDR3 nucleotides read TGTGCCAGTAGTATAAGGTACAGGGTGACAGATACGCAGTATTTT. It codes for CASSIRYRVTDTQYF.

The V gene is TRBV3-1 (or the pseudogene TRBV3-2), the J gene TRBJ1-6, with D hard to call. CDR1 and CDR2 from the germline V gene are LGHDT and YNNKEL (reference sequence). This CDR3 is built from 18 residues. Trimming stripped 0 bases from V and 8 bases from J, with 20 bases between. This chain's CDR3 is CASSQEFPSQRLYSPLHF. In nucleotides, the CDR3 is TGTGCCAGCAGCCAAGAATTTCCATCCCAACGACTGTATTCACCCCTCCACTTT.

The chain joins TRBV10-3 to TRBJ1-1, with TRBD1 as a possible D gene (5 bases). CDR1 and CDR2 from the germline V gene are ENHRY and SYGVKD. Trimming pared 7 bases from V and 1 base from J, leaving 16 bases between. CDR3 size: 15 residues. The CDR3 loop is CAIMRTRTANTEAFF. CDR3 DNA: TGTGCCATCATGAGGACACGGACGGCGAACACTGAAGCTTTCTTT.

V gene TRBV6-1 combines with J gene TRBJ2-5; D is ambiguous. The V and J ends lost 0 bases and 4 bases respectively, with 6 bases between them. There are 13 residues in the CDR3. Germline CDR1 reads MNHNS; CDR2 reads SASEGT. This CDR3 reads CASSEASLETQYF. For the CDR3, the DNA is TGTGCCAGCAGTGAAGCTTCCTTAGAGACCCAGTACTTC.

J is TRBJ1-1 and V is TRBV7-8, with D perhaps matching TRBD1 (6 bases). Per the germline V gene, CDR1 is SGHVS and CDR2 is FQNEAQ. V gave up 6 bases and J gave up 8 bases, with 10 bases separating them. This CDR3 is 11 amino acids long. The CDR3 DNA reads TGTGCCAGCAGTCGAGACAGGGAAGCTTTCTTT. The encoded protein is CASSRDREAFF. Together with reference TRBV7-8 and TRBJ1-1, the CDR3 gives the full variable domain: GAGVSQSPRYKVAKRGQDVALRCDPISGHVSLFWYQQALGQGPEFLTYFQNEAQLDKSGLPSDRFFAERPEGSVSTLKIQRTQQEDSAVYLCASSRDREAFFGQGTRLTVV.

Worth noting for this clone: This same CDR3 is encoded by further DNA sequences in the sample. As DNA, the CDR3 is TGCGCCAGCAGCTTGCAGGGGATGAACACTGAAGCTTTCTTT. As protein: CASSLQGMNTEAFF. This chain links TRBV5-1 with TRBJ1-1, with D maybe TRBD1 (6 bases). The V end was cut by 1 base, the J end by 0 bases, with 7 bases between. The CDR3 covers 14 residues. From germline, CDR1 is SGHRS and CDR2 YFSETQ.

The chain joins TRBV6-5 to TRBJ2-7; D unclear. Germline CDR1 reads MNHEY; CDR2 reads SVGAGI. Trimming removed 8 bases from V and 7 bases from J, with 15 bases in between. The CDR3 extends over 12 amino acids. CDR3 DNA: TGTGCCAGCGGTTTAGGAGATGGTGAGCAGTACTTC. This gives the protein CASGLGDGEQYF.